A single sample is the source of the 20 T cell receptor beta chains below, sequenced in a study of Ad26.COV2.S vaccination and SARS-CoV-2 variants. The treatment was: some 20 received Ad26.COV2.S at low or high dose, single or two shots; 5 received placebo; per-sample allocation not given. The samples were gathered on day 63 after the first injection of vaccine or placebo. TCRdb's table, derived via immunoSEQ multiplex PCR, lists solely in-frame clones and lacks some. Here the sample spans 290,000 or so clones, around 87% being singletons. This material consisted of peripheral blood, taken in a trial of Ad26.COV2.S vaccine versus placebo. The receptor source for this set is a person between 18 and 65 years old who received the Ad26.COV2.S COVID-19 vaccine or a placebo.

CDR3 residues: CASSLGSLYEQYF. The DNA of the CDR3 is TGTGCCAGCAGCTTGGGGTCTCTCTACGAGCAGTACTTC. The chain has TRBV7-2 and TRBJ2-7, with D hard to call. The germline V gene has CDR1 SGHTA and CDR2 FQGNSA. CDR3 length equals 13 residues. With 3 bases removed from V and 3 bases from J, the gap between germline ends came to 9 bases.

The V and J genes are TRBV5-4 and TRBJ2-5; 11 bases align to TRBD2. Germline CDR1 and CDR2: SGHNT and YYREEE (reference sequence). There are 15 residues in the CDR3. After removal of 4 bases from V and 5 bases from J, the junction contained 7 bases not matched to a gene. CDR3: CASSPLAGGSETQYF. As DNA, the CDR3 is TGTGCCAGCAGCCCTCTAGCGGGAGGCTCTGAGACCCAGTACTTC.

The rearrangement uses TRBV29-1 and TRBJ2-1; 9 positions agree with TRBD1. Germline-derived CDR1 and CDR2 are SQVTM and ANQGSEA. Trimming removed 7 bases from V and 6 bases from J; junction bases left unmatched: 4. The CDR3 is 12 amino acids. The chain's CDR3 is CSATDRGNEQFF. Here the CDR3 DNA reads TGCAGCGCCACGGACAGGGGCAATGAGCAGTTCTTC.

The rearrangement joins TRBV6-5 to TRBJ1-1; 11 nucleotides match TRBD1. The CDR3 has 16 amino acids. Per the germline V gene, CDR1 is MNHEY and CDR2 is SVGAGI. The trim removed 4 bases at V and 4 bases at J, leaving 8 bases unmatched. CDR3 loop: CASSSYIGTGGTEAFF. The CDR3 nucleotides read TGTGCCAGCAGTTCCTATATCGGGACAGGGGGCACTGAAGCTTTCTTT.

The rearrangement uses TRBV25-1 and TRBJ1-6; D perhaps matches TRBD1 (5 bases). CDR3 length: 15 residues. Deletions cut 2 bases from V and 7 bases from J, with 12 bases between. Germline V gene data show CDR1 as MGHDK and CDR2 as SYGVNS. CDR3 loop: CASSEGWQGNSPLHF. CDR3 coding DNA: TGTGCCAGCAGTGAAGGGTGGCAGGGAAATTCACCCCTCCACTTT.

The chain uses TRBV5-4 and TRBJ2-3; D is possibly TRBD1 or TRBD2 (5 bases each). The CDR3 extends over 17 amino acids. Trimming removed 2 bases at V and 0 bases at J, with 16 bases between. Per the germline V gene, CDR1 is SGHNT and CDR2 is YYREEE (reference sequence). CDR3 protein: CASSLAGQRTSTDTQYF. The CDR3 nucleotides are TGTGCCAGCAGCTTAGCAGGGCAAAGGACTAGCACAGATACGCAGTATTTT. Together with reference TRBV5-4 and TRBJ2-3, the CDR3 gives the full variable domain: ETGVTQSPTHLIKTRGQQVTLRCSSQSGHNTVSWYQQALGQGPQFIFQYYREEENGRGNFPPRFSGLQFPNYSSELNVNALELDDSALYLCASSLAGQRTSTDTQYFGPGTRLTVL.

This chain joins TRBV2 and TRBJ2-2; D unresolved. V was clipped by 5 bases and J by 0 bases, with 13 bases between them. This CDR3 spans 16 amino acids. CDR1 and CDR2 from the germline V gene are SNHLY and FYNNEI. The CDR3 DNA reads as TGTGCCAGCAGTTTTGGGCGGAAAGCGAACACCGGGGAGCTGTTTTTT. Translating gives CASSFGRKANTGELFF.

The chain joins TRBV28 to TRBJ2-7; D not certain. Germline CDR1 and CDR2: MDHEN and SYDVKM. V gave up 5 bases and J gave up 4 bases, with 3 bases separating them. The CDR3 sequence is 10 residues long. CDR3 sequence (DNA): TGTGCCAGCAGTCGTTACGAGCAGTACTTC. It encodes CASSRYEQYF. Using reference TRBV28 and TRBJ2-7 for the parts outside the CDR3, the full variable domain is DVKVTQSSRYLVKRTGEKVFLECVQDMDHENMFWYRQDPGLGLRLIYFSYDVKMKEKGDIPEGYSVSREKKERFSLILESASTNQTSMYLCASSRYEQYFGPGTRLTVT.

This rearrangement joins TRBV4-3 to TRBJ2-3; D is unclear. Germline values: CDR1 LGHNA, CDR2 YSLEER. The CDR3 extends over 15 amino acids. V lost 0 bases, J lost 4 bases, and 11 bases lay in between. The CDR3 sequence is CASSQDPSVPDTQYF. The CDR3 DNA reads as TGCGCCAGCAGCCAAGATCCCAGCGTCCCAGATACGCAGTATTTT.

CDR3 bases: TGTGCCAGTAGTATAGGAGTCAGAGGAAACACCATATATTTT. This sequence encodes CASSIGVRGNTIYF. The rearrangement uses TRBV19 and TRBJ1-3; the D is unclear. There are 14 residues in the CDR3. V was clipped by 1 base and J by 4 bases, with 8 bases between them. Germline CDR1 is LNHDA and CDR2 is SQIVND (reference sequence).

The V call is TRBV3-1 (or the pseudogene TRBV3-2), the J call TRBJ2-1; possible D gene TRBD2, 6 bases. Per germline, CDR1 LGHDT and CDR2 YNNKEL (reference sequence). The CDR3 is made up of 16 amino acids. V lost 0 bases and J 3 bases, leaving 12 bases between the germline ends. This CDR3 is CASSQEGWRGYNEQFF. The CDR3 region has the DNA TGTGCCAGCAGCCAAGAAGGATGGCGGGGCTACAATGAGCAGTTCTTC.

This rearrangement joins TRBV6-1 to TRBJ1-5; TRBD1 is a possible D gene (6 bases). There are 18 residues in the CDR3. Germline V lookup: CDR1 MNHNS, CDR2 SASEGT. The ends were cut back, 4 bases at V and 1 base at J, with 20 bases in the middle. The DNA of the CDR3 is TGTGCCAGCAGTGCGGTAGGGGGGTGGGGTGCAAGCAATCAGCCCCAGCATTTT. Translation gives CASSAVGGWGASNQPQHF.

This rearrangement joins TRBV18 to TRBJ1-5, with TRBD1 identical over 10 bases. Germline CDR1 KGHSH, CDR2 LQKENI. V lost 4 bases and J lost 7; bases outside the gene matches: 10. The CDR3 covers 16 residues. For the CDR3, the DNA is TGTGCCAGCTCACTCGGAGCCGGGACAGGGGACCAGCCCCAGCATTTT. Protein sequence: CASSLGAGTGDQPQHF.

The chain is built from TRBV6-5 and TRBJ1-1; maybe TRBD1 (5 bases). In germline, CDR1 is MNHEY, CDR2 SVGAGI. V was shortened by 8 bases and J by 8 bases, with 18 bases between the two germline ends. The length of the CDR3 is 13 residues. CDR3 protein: CASGPPGTSEAFF. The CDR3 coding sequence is TGTGCCAGCGGACCCCCAGGGACGTCAGAAGCTTTCTTT.

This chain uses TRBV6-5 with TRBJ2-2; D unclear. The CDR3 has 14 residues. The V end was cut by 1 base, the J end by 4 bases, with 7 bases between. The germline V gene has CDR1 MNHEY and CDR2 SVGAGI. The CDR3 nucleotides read TGTGCCAGCAGTTACTACGGACCCACCGGGGAGCTGTTTTTT. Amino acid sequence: CASSYYGPTGELFF.

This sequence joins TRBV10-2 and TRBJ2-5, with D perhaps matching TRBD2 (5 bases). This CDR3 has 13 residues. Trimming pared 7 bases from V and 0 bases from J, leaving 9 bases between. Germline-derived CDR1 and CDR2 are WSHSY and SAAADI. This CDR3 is CASKRGYQETQYF. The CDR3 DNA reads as TGCGCCAGCAAGAGAGGGTACCAAGAGACCCAGTACTTC.

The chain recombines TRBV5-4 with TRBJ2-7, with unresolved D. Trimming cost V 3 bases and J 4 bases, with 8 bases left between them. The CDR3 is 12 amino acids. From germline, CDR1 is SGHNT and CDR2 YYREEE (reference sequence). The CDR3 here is CASSSDGYEQYF. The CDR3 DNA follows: TGTGCCAGCAGCTCCGACGGATACGAGCAGTACTTC.

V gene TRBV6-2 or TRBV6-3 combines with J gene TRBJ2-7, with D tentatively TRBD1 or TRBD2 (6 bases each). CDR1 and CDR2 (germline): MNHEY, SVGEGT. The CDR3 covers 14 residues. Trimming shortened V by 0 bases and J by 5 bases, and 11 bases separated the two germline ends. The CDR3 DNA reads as TGTGCCAGCAGTTACTCCGGGGGCTTAAACGAGCAGTACTTC. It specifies CASSYSGGLNEQYF.

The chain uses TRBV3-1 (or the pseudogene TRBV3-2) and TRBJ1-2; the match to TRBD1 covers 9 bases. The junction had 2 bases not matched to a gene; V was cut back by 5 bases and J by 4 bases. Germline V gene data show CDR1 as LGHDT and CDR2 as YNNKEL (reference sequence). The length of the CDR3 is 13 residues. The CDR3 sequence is CASSGQGLYGYTF. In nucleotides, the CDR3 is TGTGCCAGCAGCGGACAGGGGCTCTATGGCTACACCTTC.

This CDR3 is CAWSGADTQYF. The CDR3 bases are TGTGCCTGGAGTGGGGCAGATACGCAGTATTTT. This chain links TRBV30 with TRBJ2-3; the D is unclear. Germline V lookup: CDR1 GTSNPN, CDR2 SVGIG (reference sequence). V was pared by 1 base and J by 4 bases, with 3 bases between. The CDR3 spans 11 residues.